This TCR beta chain was recovered during a study of blood T cell repertoires in COVID-19. Repertoires were generated with immunoSEQ multiplex PCR, while TCRdb's copy carries only in-frame clones and drops some. The sample lists a few hundred thousand clones; approximately 80% were seen once. The CDR3 is 13 amino acids. V lost 7 bases, J lost 1 base, and 11 bases lay in between. CDR1 is MNHEY, CDR2 SVGAGI, per germline. The receptor comes from a middle-aged woman who had recovered from COVID-19. Sequencing was done on a sample of peripheral blood. This chain uses TRBV6-5 with TRBJ2-7, with D perhaps TRBD1 (6 bases). In DNA form, the CDR3 reads TGTGCCAGCATCCGAACAGGGTCCTACGAGCAGTACTTC. Its protein is CASIRTGSYEQYF.